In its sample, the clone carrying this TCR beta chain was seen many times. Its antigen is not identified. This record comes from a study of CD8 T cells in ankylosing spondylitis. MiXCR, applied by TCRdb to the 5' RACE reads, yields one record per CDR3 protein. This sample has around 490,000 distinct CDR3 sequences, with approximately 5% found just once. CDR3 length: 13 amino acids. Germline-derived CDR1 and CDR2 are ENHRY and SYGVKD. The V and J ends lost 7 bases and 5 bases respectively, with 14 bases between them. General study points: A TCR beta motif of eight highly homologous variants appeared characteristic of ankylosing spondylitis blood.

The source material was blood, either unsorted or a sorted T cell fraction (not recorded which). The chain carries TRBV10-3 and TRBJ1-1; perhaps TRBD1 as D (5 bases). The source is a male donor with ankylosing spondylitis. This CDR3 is CAIKGSERTEAFF. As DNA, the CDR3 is TGTGCCATCAAGGGGTCGGAAAGGACTGAAGCTTTCTTT.